This T cell receptor (beta chain) was retrieved from a study of blood T cells in healthy people across ages. Combining a sample-barcoded 5' primer with a J-beta primer mix, a second PCR ran for about 6 to 11 cycles. All samples gave at least 2.5 million CDR3-containing paired-end reads. TCRdb reprocessed the 5' RACE reads via MiXCR and lists one record per CDR3 protein. The repertoire holds approximately 700,000 distinct CDR3 sequences, with approximately 29% as singletons. Worth noting for this clonotype: Its antigen is not identified. This could be a read error, since a much larger clone is one nucleotide away.

Study observations and caveats: CMV status of donors was not determined, possibly confounding expanded clonotype changes.

The germline V gene encodes CDR1 SGHAT and CDR2 FQNNGV. This CDR3 comprises 15 residues. The study drew donors from healthy Caucasian individuals in Russia aged roughly 6 to 90. The rearrangement uses TRBV11-2 and TRBJ2-5; D is unresolved. The end of the DNA fits TRBJ2-1 better, so the J call may be wrong. Input material: blood. The clonotype was recovered from a woman of 80 years or more in good health. CDR3 sequence (DNA): TGTGCCAGCAGCTTAGTTGCGGCACCTGGAGAGACCCAGTTCTTC. This gives the protein CASSLVAAPGETQFF.